By sample share, the clone carrying this T cell receptor (gamma chain) is medium-sized. Its specificity is unknown. The sample comes from a study of gamma delta lymphoproliferative disorders and STAT genes. Whole-study results and caveats: Delta repertoires did not separate groups, but patient gamma repertoires clustered apart.

TCRdb re-called the multiplex PCR reads using CATT. Here the sample spans approximately 800 gamma-chain clones, 12% being singletons. The V gene's germline CDR1 is EGSTGY and CDR2 YDSYTSSV. There are 12 residues in the CDR3. With V trimmed by 3 bases and J by 6 bases, 5 bases remained unmatched. Sequencing used genomic DNA taken from PBMCs of patients and controls. The J gene is TRGJ1 or TRGJ2, the V gene TRGV4. The J gene comes from matching the DNA to germline here; TCRdb lacks it. The sequence derives from a human donor in good health. Sequenced sample: blood. CDR3 protein: CATWDLSYKKLF. The CDR3, as DNA: TGTGCCACCTGGGATCTCTCTTATAAGAAACTCTTT.